The clone carrying this T cell receptor beta chain has a count of ten or more. The target antigen is unknown. The sample comes from a study of regulatory T cells in long-lasting Graves disease. Study-wide results and caveats: The study found persistent patients shared more public clonotypes (roughly 2,800) than new patients (approximately 870). Rather than thyroid tissue, only peripheral blood underwent study.

TCR beta libraries were built with iRepertoire HTBI primers and Arm-PCR of CDR3 regions. In the original processing: Across all samples, about 60 TRBV segments and 11 to 15 TRBJ segments were identified. TCRdb re-derived calls from the multiplex PCR reads in MiXCR, one entry per CDR3 protein. These V and J calls are TCRdb output, not the study's own analysis. The sample lists about 470,000 distinct CDR3 sequences, around 15% occurring once. Regarding time point: newly diagnosed GD, antithyroid drugs for less than 3 months. PBMCs were the source of the RNA used for TCR sequencing. This CDR3 has 13 amino acids. V lost 3 bases to trimming and J lost 7 bases, with 12 bases between them. CDR1 is KGHSH and CDR2 is LQKENI in the germline V gene. The sample was also reused in another study, on T cells in Graves' hyperthyroidism and ophthalmopathy. That source notes: Ophthalmopathy could be told apart from stable hyperthyroidism with a 13 V-J model.

This clonotype originated in a man aged 35-49 years with Graves disease. The chain recombines TRBV18 with TRBJ1-1; D gene uncertain. Material: peripheral blood mononuclear cells (PBMCs), obtained at new diagnosis, from a patient treated with antithyroid drugs. The DNA of the CDR3 is TGTGCCAGCTCACCGCAGCGGACGGATGAAGCTTTCTTT. Amino acid sequence: CASSPQRTDEAFF.